What follows is one T cell receptor (beta chain) and its context. Its antigen remains unidentified. This specimen belongs to a study of metastatic and nonmetastatic thyroid tumors. Study summary: Both malignant and benign thyroid patients supplied peripheral blood and tumor or nodule tissue samples, across which the repertoires of these patients were then compared. The study, taken as a whole, reports: As reported, TCR beta diversity in blood and tumor was significantly higher in malignant thyroid tumors than in benign nodules.

Germline loops: CDR1 SGHNT, CDR2 YENEEA. Between the trimmed V and J ends, which lost 2 bases and 10 bases, there was a span of 9 bases. The CDR3 is 12 amino acids. Every patient was untreated before thyroid surgery. Original analysis: The authors used CDR3 differences across clinicopathological groups to build a distant-metastasis classifier for papillary thyroid cancer. From the PCR reads, TCRdb re-called clones with MiXCR. In this record, the V and J calls reflect TCRdb's handling and not the investigators' own analysis. The repertoire holds 15,000 to 20,000 clones, with about 25% as singletons. The chain combines TRBV11-3 with TRBJ2-1; no definite D call. The specimen sequenced was adjacent normal tissue. The receptor comes from a female donor with papillary thyroid cancer or a benign thyroid nodule (not recorded which). Some clones in this sample may be carry-over from other donors' samples. The CDR3 DNA follows: TGTGCCAGCAGCTTAATTGTGGGCGAGCAGTTCTTC. Protein sequence: CASSLIVGEQFF.